A single sample is the source of the 32 T cell receptor beta chains below, sequenced in a study of T-cell memory formation after mild COVID-19. TCRdb re-analysed the 5' RACE reads in MiXCR, keeping a single row per CDR3 protein. The data hold approximately 260,000 distinct CDR3 sequences, with over 15% observed a single time. The sequenced sample was PBMCs or a T cell subset sorted from them (not recorded which). The receptors come from a young man who had mild COVID-19 (a few samples of this study predate the infection). Cell type and time point are not known.

This chain's CDR3 is CSAPQGWRGGTDTQYF. CDR3 coding DNA: TGCAGTGCTCCCCAAGGGTGGCGGGGGGGCACAGATACGCAGTATTTT. The chain carries TRBV20-1 and TRBJ2-3, with 8 positions matching TRBD2. Germline CDR1 reads DFQATT; CDR2 reads SNEGSKA (reference sequence). This CDR3 spans 16 amino acids. The V and J ends lost 5 bases and 1 base, in that order; junction bases with no gene match: 11.

This clonotype came up a few times. The chain carries TRBV7-2 and TRBJ1-1; the match to TRBD1 covers 7 bases. This CDR3 spans 12 amino acids. Per germline, CDR1 SGHTA and CDR2 FQGNSA. The ends lost 6 bases at V and 10 bases at J; junction bases unmatched: 8. CDR3 residues: CASSPTDRVAFF. DNA for the CDR3: TGTGCCAGCAGTCCTACAGACAGGGTAGCTTTCTTT.

The sample holds many counts of this clonotype. The chain couples TRBV7-9 to TRBJ2-3; D is unclear. Germline CDR1 is SEHNR and CDR2 is FQNEAQ (reference sequence). This CDR3 spans 11 amino acids. Trimming took 5 bases from V and 5 from J, leaving 5 bases between them. The CDR3 loop is CASSRLDTQYF. In DNA form, the CDR3 reads TGTGCCAGCAGCCGCCTAGATACGCAGTATTTT. The complete variable domain, with remaining parts taken from reference TRBV7-9 and TRBJ2-3, reads DTGVSQNPRHKITKRGQNVTFRCDPISEHNRLYWYRQTLGQGPEFLTYFQNEAQLEKSRLLSDRFSAERPKGSFSTLEIQRTEQGDSAMYLCASSRLDTQYFGPGTRLTVL.

This chain connects TRBV11-3 to TRBJ1-1, with a weak D call TRBD1 (5 bases). The CDR3 is made up of 14 amino acids. Per germline, CDR1 SGHNT and CDR2 YENEEA. V lost 0 bases, J lost 4 bases, and 9 bases lay in between. CDR3 in DNA: TGTGCCAGCAGCTTAGATCCACAGGCCACTGAAGCTTTCTTT. Translated, it gives CASSLDPQATEAFF.

This clonotype was observed a few times. The chain uses TRBV30 and TRBJ1-3, with D unresolved. V gave up 2 bases and J gave up 1 base, with 12 bases separating them. Germline-derived CDR1 and CDR2 are GTSNPN and SVGIG (reference sequence). The CDR3 contains 15 residues. The CDR3 loop reads CAWSKIRVSGNTIYF. The CDR3 DNA is TGTGCCTGGAGTAAAATACGGGTTTCTGGAAACACCATATATTTT.

This clonotype was detected ten times or more. The V and J genes are TRBV5-1 and TRBJ2-7; possible D gene TRBD2, 6 bases. The ends were cut back, 6 bases at V and 2 bases at J, with 15 bases in the middle. Germline V gives CDR1 SGHRS, CDR2 YFSETQ. This CDR3 is built from 14 residues. CDR3 bases: TGCGCCAGCAAGAAATCCGGGGGTCCCTACGAGCAGTACTTC. Protein sequence: CASKKSGGPYEQYF.

This clonotype was observed many times. This chain joins TRBV7-2 and TRBJ2-1; 8 positions agree with TRBD2. V dropped 1 base and J dropped 4; count of bases not matched to a gene: 6. The CDR3 contains 16 residues. Germline assignment: CDR1 SGHTA and CDR2 FQGNSA. The CDR3: CASSLGAGGHYNEQFF. Written as DNA, the CDR3 is TGTGCCAGCAGCTTAGGGGCGGGGGGACATTACAATGAGCAGTTCTTC.

J is TRBJ2-5 and V is TRBV7-9; possibly TRBD2 for D (6 bases). V gave up 2 bases and J gave up 1 base, with 11 bases separating them. The CDR3 is 15 amino acids. Germline V gene data show CDR1 as SEHNR and CDR2 as FQNEAQ (reference sequence). CDR3 sequence (DNA): TGTGCCAGCAGCTTACGGGAGATCGGCCAAGAGACCCAGTACTTC. Encoded protein: CASSLREIGQETQYF.

This clonotype was detected a few times. The chain combines TRBV7-9 with TRBJ2-5; D remains unclear. V was pared by 5 bases and J by 2 bases, with 12 bases between. Per germline, CDR1 SEHNR and CDR2 FQNEAQ (reference sequence). The CDR3 contains 14 residues. The CDR3 here is CASSARAAQETQYF. CDR3 nucleotides: TGTGCCAGCAGCGCCCGGGCAGCTCAAGAGACCCAGTACTTC. The full variable domain, rest sourced from reference TRBV7-9 and TRBJ2-5, is DTGVSQNPRHKITKRGQNVTFRCDPISEHNRLYWYRQTLGQGPEFLTYFQNEAQLEKSRLLSDRFSAERPKGSFSTLEIQRTEQGDSAMYLCASSARAAQETQYFGPGTRLLVL.

This clonotype was counted between two and nine times. The rearrangement links TRBV5-5 to TRBJ2-2; D perhaps matches TRBD2 (7 bases). Trimming shortened V by 1 base and J by 6 bases, and 13 bases separated the two germline ends. This CDR3 comprises 15 residues. Looked up from germline, CDR1 is SGHKS and CDR2 is YYEKEE (reference sequence). The CDR3 sequence is CASSLRGGGAGELFF. The CDR3 nucleotides read TGTGCCAGCAGCTTGCGCGGGGGCGGTGCCGGGGAGCTGTTTTTT.

There are a few counts of this clonotype. This chain connects TRBV5-6 to TRBJ2-6, with 7 bases aligning to TRBD1. Germline V gives CDR1 SGHDT, CDR2 YYEEEE. CDR3 length equals 16 residues. Germline trimming cut 7 bases from V and 0 bases from J; bases unmatched to any gene: 7. The CDR3 here is CASYRDRASGANVLTF. CDR3 DNA: TGTGCCAGCTACCGGGACAGAGCCTCTGGGGCCAACGTCCTGACTTTC.

The gene calls are TRBV20-1 and TRBJ2-5; 9 nucleotides align to TRBD2. The J segment lost 4 bases and the V segment lost 3 bases, leaving 3 bases of the junction unmatched. Germline V gene data show CDR1 as DFQATT and CDR2 as SNEGSKA (reference sequence). The CDR3 is made up of 13 amino acids. The CDR3 reads CSARMTSGETQYF. The CDR3 region has the DNA TGCAGTGCTAGGATGACTAGCGGAGAGACCCAGTACTTC.

This clonotype has a handful of counts. The chain couples TRBV12-3 or TRBV12-4 to TRBJ2-3; no reliable D call. CDR3 length: 14 residues. V lost 2 bases and J 0 bases, leaving 6 bases between the germline ends. The CDR3 coding sequence is TGTGCCAGCAGTTTAATGAGTAGCACAGATACGCAGTATTTT. It yields the protein CASSLMSSTDTQYF.

The sample holds many counts of this clonotype. The genes are TRBV29-1 and TRBJ2-3; D gene uncertain. CDR1 and CDR2 from the germline V gene are SQVTM and ANQGSEA. The CDR3 spans 14 residues. Trimming shortened V by 1 base and J by 1 base, and 9 bases separated the two germline ends. The CDR3 DNA is TGCAGCGTTGAAGGACCACTCCGCACAGATACGCAGTATTTT. This gives the protein CSVEGPLRTDTQYF.

The genes are TRBV5-6 and TRBJ2-7; D unresolved. The length of the CDR3 is 14 residues. The ends were cut back, 4 bases at V and 0 bases at J, with 11 bases in the middle. The germline CDR1 and CDR2 sequences are SGHDT and YYEEEE. The CDR3 sequence: CASSPTPLSYEQYF. In DNA form, the CDR3 reads TGTGCCAGCAGCCCTACACCGCTCTCCTACGAGCAGTACTTC.

This rearrangement joins TRBV20-1 to TRBJ2-2; 7 nucleotides agree with TRBD2. The CDR3 has 15 residues. Trimming removed 0 bases from V and 3 bases from J; junction bases left unmatched: 4. Germline assignment: CDR1 DFQATT and CDR2 SNEGSKA (reference sequence). CDR3 nucleotide sequence: TGCAGTGCTAGAGATTGGGCGGGAGACACCGGGGAGCTGTTTTTT. This encodes CSARDWAGDTGELFF.

This chain joins TRBV7-9 and TRBJ2-7, with 11 bases that match TRBD1. This CDR3 spans 15 amino acids. The V gene end was trimmed by 8 bases and the J gene end by 1 base; junction bases not matched to a gene: 7. The germline CDR1 and CDR2 sequences are SEHNR and FQNEAQ (reference sequence). The CDR3 reads CASGQGAEISYEQYF. The CDR3 DNA follows: TGTGCCAGCGGACAGGGGGCTGAAATTTCCTACGAGCAGTACTTC.

The rearrangement uses TRBV7-9 and TRBJ1-1, with 10 positions matching TRBD1. V lost 4 bases, J lost 10 bases, and 3 bases stayed unmatched. The CDR3 consists of 12 residues. Germline lookup yields CDR1 SEHNR and CDR2 FQNEAQ (reference sequence). The CDR3: CASSSGDRGAFF. The CDR3, as DNA: TGTGCCAGCAGCTCCGGGGACAGGGGAGCTTTCTTT.

CDR3: CASSQVGFGEQYF. CDR3 DNA: TGTGCCAGCAGCCAAGTAGGTTTTGGCGAGCAGTACTTC. The chain carries TRBV4-2 and TRBJ2-7; D ambiguous. This CDR3 has 13 residues. Germline loops: CDR1 LGHNA, CDR2 YNFKEQ. V was clipped by 1 base and J by 6 bases, with 10 bases between them.

This clonotype was seen more than once but under ten times. In nucleotides, the CDR3 is TGCAGTGCCCCTACAGAGCCTAGCACAGATACGCAGTATTTT. Its translation: CSAPTEPSTDTQYF. The V gene is TRBV20-1, the J gene TRBJ2-3; D remains unclear. V lost 6 bases and J 0 bases, leaving 13 bases between the germline ends. The CDR3 is made up of 14 amino acids. CDR1 and CDR2 (germline): DFQATT, SNEGSKA (reference sequence).

The chain carries TRBV12-3 or TRBV12-4 and TRBJ2-5; D is possibly TRBD1 (6 bases). V dropped 6 bases and J dropped 2 bases, with 16 bases sitting between them. The CDR3 runs 15 residues. The CDR3 DNA reads TGTGCCAGCAGCCCCAGGGGATATCTTCAAGAGACCCAGTACTTC. It codes for CASSPRGYLQETQYF.

The chain employs TRBV14 and TRBJ2-7; 7 bases are a match to TRBD1. Germline values: CDR1 SGHDN, CDR2 FVKESK. V shed 2 bases and J 3 bases; nucleotides not matched to a gene: 4. This CDR3 comprises 14 residues. The CDR3 is CASSQMGQLYEQYF. CDR3 in DNA: TGTGCCAGCAGCCAAATGGGACAGCTCTACGAGCAGTACTTC.

This clonotype was found a few times. The chain is built from TRBV11-2 and TRBJ1-3, with 7 bases fitting TRBD1. The length of the CDR3 is 13 residues. Per germline, CDR1 SGHAT and CDR2 FQNNGV. V dropped 5 bases and J dropped 8; count of bases not matched to a gene: 6. The CDR3 region is CASSPTQGDTIYF. In nucleotides, the CDR3 is TGTGCCAGCAGCCCCACCCAGGGGGACACCATATATTTT.

This clonotype occurred many times. This chain connects TRBV11-1 to TRBJ2-7; D gene uncertain. Germline V gene data show CDR1 as SGHAT and CDR2 as FQDESV (reference sequence). V dropped 0 bases and J dropped 2 bases, with 5 bases sitting between them. The CDR3 sequence is 13 residues long. The CDR3 loop reads CASSLAGPYEQYF. The CDR3 DNA reads TGTGCCAGCAGCTTAGCTGGGCCCTACGAGCAGTACTTC.

The rearrangement links TRBV7-9 to TRBJ2-4, with D perhaps matching TRBD1 or TRBD2 (5 bases each). The germline CDR1 and CDR2 sequences are SEHNR and FQNEAQ (reference sequence). The length of the CDR3 is 19 residues. V was pared by 5 bases and J by 0 bases, with 23 bases between. The CDR3 sequence: CASSLQAGRQGRAKNIQYF. CDR3 bases: TGTGCCAGCAGCCTCCAGGCGGGCCGGCAGGGAAGAGCCAAAAACATTCAGTACTTC.

A few counts support this clonotype. This chain connects TRBV5-1 to TRBJ2-1; 7 nucleotides match TRBD2. The CDR3 has 18 amino acids. The V segment lost 1 base and the J segment 0 bases; nucleotides outside the gene matches: 10. Germline CDR1 is SGHRS and CDR2 is YFSETQ. CDR3 sequence reads: CASSLSWGGETSYNEQFF. The CDR3 DNA sequence: TGCGCCAGCAGCTTGTCATGGGGGGGGGAAACCTCCTACAATGAGCAGTTCTTC.

This clonotype occurred a few times. The rearrangement links TRBV6-2 or TRBV6-3 to TRBJ2-7; 8 positions agree with TRBD2. J gave up 3 bases and V 8 bases, and 21 bases lay outside the gene matches. The CDR3 has 18 residues. Germline lookup yields CDR1 MNHEY and CDR2 SVGEGT. The CDR3 reads CASGRRAFLSGGIYEQYF. CDR3 DNA sequence: TGTGCCAGCGGTAGGCGTGCCTTCTTAAGCGGGGGAATCTACGAGCAGTACTTC.

The V gene is TRBV4-3, the J gene TRBJ1-3, with D uncertain. The V end was cut by 1 base, the J end by 2 bases, with 12 bases between. The CDR3 extends over 16 amino acids. Looked up from germline, CDR1 is LGHNA and CDR2 is YSLEER. The CDR3: CASSQVVRVPGNTIYF. In DNA form, the CDR3 reads TGCGCCAGCAGCCAAGTGGTCCGGGTACCTGGAAACACCATATATTTT.

The chain recombines TRBV11-2 with TRBJ2-1; D is ambiguous. Germline values: CDR1 SGHAT, CDR2 FQNNGV. This CDR3 contains 15 residues. V dropped 4 bases and J dropped 4 bases, with 14 bases sitting between them. CDR3 amino acids: CASSSPMGRYNEQFF. The CDR3 DNA sequence: TGTGCCAGCAGCTCCCCGATGGGCAGGTACAATGAGCAGTTCTTC.

This clonotype came up a few times. The chain employs TRBV5-8 and TRBJ1-5; D call uncertain. V lost 5 bases to trimming and J lost 0 bases, with 12 bases between them. The germline gives CDR1 SGHTS, CDR2 YDEGEE. This CDR3 is 15 amino acids long. CDR3 protein: CASRGRQNSNQPQHF. The CDR3, as DNA: TGTGCCAGCAGGGGTCGGCAGAATAGCAATCAGCCCCAGCATTTT.

This chain uses TRBV12-3 or TRBV12-4 with TRBJ2-1; 9 bases match TRBD1. The junction had 6 bases not matched to a gene; V was cut back by 7 bases and J by 5 bases. The CDR3 consists of 14 residues. In DNA, the CDR3 is TGTGCCAGCACCCTAGGGACAGGGAACAATGAGCAGTTCTTC. Protein: CASTLGTGNNEQFF.

The chain employs TRBV6-5 and TRBJ2-3; D is uncertain. Germline loops: CDR1 MNHEY, CDR2 SVGAGI. The V end lost 5 bases, the J end lost 2 bases, and 8 bases lay between the germline ends. There are 13 residues in the CDR3. The CDR3 sequence is CASSRTTTDTQYF. The CDR3 DNA follows: TGTGCCAGCAGTCGGACCACCACAGATACGCAGTATTTT.